These T cell receptor beta chains were read from a single sample in a study of regulatory T cells in long-lasting Graves disease. TCRdb re-analysed the multiplex PCR reads in MiXCR, keeping a single row per CDR3 protein. The data contain about 470,000 distinct CDR3 sequences, around 21% of them singletons. Here the sequenced sample was peripheral blood mononuclear cells (PBMCs), taken when the disease was refractory, from a patient treated with antithyroid drugs. The source is a female donor with Graves disease. The CDR3 runs from the conserved cysteine through the conserved F or W. A D gene is named only where the DNA matches it firmly. For some rows the clone size is stated as once, few or many, or as a class when expanded; others skip it.

NA	NA	TRBV5-8	TRBJ1-2	TGTGCCAGCAGCTTGGGAACAGGAGAACGTGGGATCTATGGCTACACCTTC	CASSLGTGERGIYGYTF
few	NA	TRBV29-1	TRBJ2-5	TGCAGCGTTGAAAACTCCACCCAAGAGACCCAGTACTTC	CSVENSTQETQYF
few	TRBD1	TRBV28	TRBJ2-7	TGTGCCAGCAGCCAGGACAGGGGAATTCGTTACGAGCAGTACTTC	CASSQDRGIRYEQYF
few	NA	TRBV20-1	TRBJ1-5	TGCAGTGCTAACCTTCAGGGTCCTGCTAGCAATCAGCCCCAGCATTTT	CSANLQGPASNQPQHF
NA	NA	TRBV5-1	TRBJ2-7	TGCGCCAGCAGCTTGGCGTCGAGCGGGCTTGTCTACGAGCAGTACTTC	CASSLASSGLVYEQYF
many	TRBD2	TRBV24-1	TRBJ2-4	TGTGCCACCCCTGGATCCGGGACTAGCGGGAGCCACACAGAGGCCAAAAACATTCAGTACTTC	CATPGSGTSGSHTEAKNIQYF
few	NA	TRBV5-1	TRBJ2-5	TGCGCCAGCAGTTCGCTCGGACAATTGGGGACCCAGTACTTC	CASSSLGQLGTQYF
many	NA	TRBV2	TRBJ1-5	TGTGCCAGCTCGAGGCGGAATAATCAGCCCCAGCATTTT	CASSRRNNQPQHF
few	NA	TRBV25-1	TRBJ1-3	TGTGCCAGCAGCCAACCTGGAAACACCATATATTTT	CASSQPGNTIYF
NA	TRBD2	TRBV30	TRBJ2-5	TGTGCCTGGAGTGAGCCGCTAGCGGTGAGACAAGAGACCCAGTACTTC	CAWSEPLAVRQETQYF
many	NA	TRBV30	TRBJ1-1	TGTGCCTGGACTCGCGGGGGCGCGTATTTATCCACTGAAGCTTTCTTT	CAWTRGGAYLSTEAFF
many	NA	TRBV30	TRBJ1-5	TGTGCCTGGAGTGTGGGGGCCGATCAGCCCCAGCATTTT	CAWSVGADQPQHF